The 32 T cell receptor beta chains below come from one sample, sequenced in a study of T cell changes during pregnancy in multiple sclerosis (dated by TCRdb to about 2019). The library was prepared using the immunoSEQ multiplex PCR assay. Here the immuneACCESS table is served through TCRdb, limited to in-frame sequences with V and J called. Missing clones are a known gap in these copies; in checked studies unresolved V genes cover under half, and the rest lacks a known reason. This sample has over 65,000 clones in its table, and more than 85% of those were observed once. Clones ranked in the top ten supply under 2% of the sample. The starting material was peripheral blood, obtained in the first trimester of pregnancy. The source is a female donor in good health, enrolled as a control in a pregnancy study.

This clone showed up just a few times. J is TRBJ1-2 and V is TRBV2; D perhaps matches TRBD1 (6 bases). CDR3 length equals 14 residues. Between the trimmed V and J ends, which lost 4 bases and 4 bases, there was a span of 13 bases. CDR1 is SNHLY and CDR2 is FYNNEI in the germline V gene. CDR3 sequence reads: CASSATRDTYGYTF. DNA for the CDR3: TGTGCCAGCAGTGCCACCCGGGACACCTATGGCTACACCTTC.

This clone was seen just once. V gene TRBV5-6 combines with J gene TRBJ1-2; 9 bases are shared with TRBD1. Germline CDR1 reads SGHDT; CDR2 reads YYEEEE. The CDR3 sequence is 14 residues long. V gave up 0 bases and J gave up 5 bases; unmatched junction bases: 2. DNA for the CDR3: TGTGCCAGCAGCTTGGGGACAGGGGTTTATGGCTACACCTTC. Its protein product is CASSLGTGVYGYTF. Full variable domain (rest looked up from reference TRBV5-6 and TRBJ1-2): DAGVTQSPTHLIKTRGQQVTLRCSPKSGHDTVSWYQQALGQGPQFIFQYYEEEERQRGNFPDRFSGHQFPNYSSELNVNALLLGDSALYLCASSLGTGVYGYTFGSGTRLTVV.

This clone was detected only once. This chain joins TRBV27 and TRBJ2-1, with TRBD2 matching over 12 bases. The V segment lost 5 bases and the J segment 7 bases; nucleotides outside the gene matches: 6. CDR3 length: 15 amino acids. Germline V lookup: CDR1 MNHEY, CDR2 SMNVEV (reference sequence). CDR3 DNA: TGTGCCAGCAGTCCTCTAGCGGGGGGGTCGAATGAGCAGTTCTTC. Encoded protein: CASSPLAGGSNEQFF.

The J gene is TRBJ2-7, the V gene TRBV6-1; 8 bases are shared with TRBD1. The V and J ends lost 10 bases and 5 bases, in that order; junction bases with no gene match: 13. The CDR3 runs 14 residues. Germline V lookup: CDR1 MNHNS, CDR2 SASEGT. CDR3 protein: CATRVRQGWDEQYF. CDR3 in DNA: TGTGCCACCCGCGTCCGACAGGGGTGGGACGAGCAGTACTTC.

The CDR3 here is CASSQSHRDVGEKLFF. In nucleotides, the CDR3 is TGTGCCAGCAGCCAGTCTCACAGGGACGTAGGGGAAAAACTGTTTTTT. The chain employs TRBV4-2 and TRBJ1-4; D may be TRBD1 (6 bases). Trimming removed 3 bases from V and 8 bases from J, with 19 bases in between. In germline, CDR1 is LGHNA, CDR2 YNFKEQ. The CDR3 extends over 16 amino acids.

The CDR3: CASSFTSGGGLNNEQFF. The CDR3 bases are TGTGCCAGCAGCTTTACCTCCGGGGGGGGCCTAAACAATGAGCAGTTCTTC. The V and J genes are TRBV11-2 and TRBJ2-1; 8 nucleotides line up with TRBD2. The germline V gene encodes CDR1 SGHAT and CDR2 FQNNGV. V lost 3 bases, J lost 5 bases, and 12 bases stayed unmatched. This CDR3 is built from 17 residues.

The chain combines TRBV4-1 with TRBJ2-3, with D perhaps matching TRBD1 (5 bases). The CDR3 length is 14 residues. From germline, CDR1 is MGHRA and CDR2 YSYEKL. Trimming pared 7 bases from V and 0 bases from J, leaving 11 bases between. The CDR3 region has the DNA TGCGCCAGCACCCTGACAGAGAGCACAGATACGCAGTATTTT. Protein: CASTLTESTDTQYF.

The chain couples TRBV6-6 to TRBJ2-7, with TRBD1 matching 9 bases. CDR1 and CDR2 from the germline V gene are MNHNY and SVGAGI (reference sequence). V lost 5 bases and J lost 5; bases outside the gene matches: 7. CDR3 length equals 14 residues. The CDR3 is CASSHRDRVDEQYF. CDR3 in DNA: TGTGCCAGCAGTCACCGGGACAGGGTCGACGAGCAGTACTTC.

The chain joins TRBV18 to TRBJ2-1, with 8 positions matching TRBD1. Germline V gene data show CDR1 as KGHSH and CDR2 as LQKENI. The CDR3 contains 16 residues. Trimming cost V 2 bases and J 5 bases; bases outside gene matches: 8. CDR3 in DNA: TGTGCCAGCTCACCAGTTCTGACAGGGGTGGACAATGAGCAGTTCTTC. As protein: CASSPVLTGVDNEQFF. Filled out from reference TRBV18 and TRBJ2-1, the complete variable domain reads NAGVMQNPRHLVRRRGQEARLRCSPMKGHSHVYWYRQLPEEGLKFMVYLQKENIIDESGMPKERFSAEFPKEGPSILRIQQVVRGDSAAYFCASSPVLTGVDNEQFFGPGTRLTVL.

This clone was detected once. This chain uses TRBV18 with TRBJ1-6; D is uncertain. Trimming pared 4 bases from V and 6 bases from J, leaving 7 bases between. The CDR3 is 13 residues long. Germline V CDR1 and CDR2: KGHSH, LQKENI. The CDR3 sequence is CASSLELNSPLHF. CDR3 bases: TGTGCCAGCTCACTGGAGCTTAATTCACCCCTCCACTTT.

V usage is TRBV9 and J usage is TRBJ1-1, with D perhaps matching TRBD1 (6 bases). V lost 2 bases, J lost 0 bases, and 11 bases lay in between. Germline V gene lookup returns CDR1 SGDLS and CDR2 YYNGEE. The CDR3 is 15 residues long. The CDR3 sequence: CASSVYRAVNTEAFF. The CDR3 nucleotides are TGTGCCAGCAGCGTCTACAGGGCTGTGAACACTGAAGCTTTCTTT.

The rearrangement links TRBV29-1 to TRBJ2-6; D is undetermined. Trimming left V 4 bases short and J 0 bases short, with 10 bases between. This CDR3 has 15 amino acids. Germline V gene data show CDR1 as SQVTM and CDR2 as ANQGSEA. The CDR3 DNA reads TGCAGCGTTGGGGCAGACCCCTCTGGGGCCAACGTCCTGACTTTC. It encodes CSVGADPSGANVLTF.

The chain links TRBV5-1 to TRBJ1-3; D uncertain. V was cut by 0 bases and J by 0 bases, with 13 bases left in between. The CDR3 loop spans 17 amino acids. Germline V gene data show CDR1 as SGHRS and CDR2 as YFSETQ. The CDR3 DNA sequence: TGCGCCAGCAGCTTGGCCGGGATACACGGCTCTGGAAACACCATATATTTT. It encodes CASSLAGIHGSGNTIYF.

This chain links TRBV19 with TRBJ1-5; TRBD1 agrees at 7 bases. The CDR3 is 16 residues long. V dropped 3 bases and J dropped 7; count of bases not matched to a gene: 12. The germline V gene has CDR1 LNHDA and CDR2 SQIVND (reference sequence). The CDR3 protein is CASSILGDRSSQPQHF. Written as DNA, the CDR3 is TGTGCCAGTAGTATCTTGGGGGACAGAAGCAGCCAGCCCCAGCATTTT.

This chain joins TRBV5-1 and TRBJ2-5; D call uncertain. Trimming removed 1 base at V and 3 bases at J, with 7 bases between. The CDR3 consists of 13 residues. Per the germline V gene, CDR1 is SGHRS and CDR2 is YFSETQ. The CDR3 sequence is CASSLSQKETQYF. CDR3 bases: TGCGCCAGCAGCTTGAGTCAGAAAGAGACCCAGTACTTC.

This rearrangement joins TRBV4-3 to TRBJ2-7; 10 positions agree with TRBD2. Germline assignment: CDR1 LGHNA and CDR2 YSLEER. The CDR3 is 15 residues long. Trimming at V came to 4 bases and at J to 3 bases, leaving 6 bases not matched to a gene. The CDR3 sequence is CASSLRASGGYEQYF. The CDR3 DNA is TGCGCCAGCAGCCTACGGGCTAGCGGGGGCTACGAGCAGTACTTC.

The chain recombines TRBV5-6 with TRBJ1-5; D is possibly TRBD1 (5 bases). Trimming shortened V by 3 bases and J by 7 bases, and 17 bases separated the two germline ends. Germline loops: CDR1 SGHDT, CDR2 YYEEEE. The CDR3 runs 15 residues. The CDR3 coding sequence is TGTGCCAGCAGCTCCCTCTCCCAGGGAGGGCAGCCCCAGCATTTT. Its translation: CASSSLSQGGQPQHF.

The chain has TRBV2 and TRBJ1-2; D might be TRBD1 (6 bases). V was cut by 8 bases and J by 2 bases, with 9 bases left in between. The length of the CDR3 is 12 residues. In germline, CDR1 is SNHLY, CDR2 FYNNEI. The CDR3 DNA reads TGTGCCAGCCCTACAGGGAACTATGGCTACACCTTC. Protein product: CASPTGNYGYTF.

This chain uses TRBV19 with TRBJ2-7, with D perhaps TRBD2 (6 bases). Germline CDR1 is LNHDA and CDR2 is SQIVND (reference sequence). Trimming took off 3 bases at V and 0 bases at J, with 9 bases between the two ends. CDR3 size: 14 residues. CDR3 amino acids: CASSIVGSSYEQYF. The CDR3 coding sequence is TGTGCCAGTAGTATTGTCGGGAGCTCCTACGAGCAGTACTTC.

Concerning this clone: Relative to the germline gene, one junction end is altered; a read error may explain this. CDR3 loop: CASSLWGTQEDRIF. CDR3 DNA: TGTGCCAGCAGCCTATGGGGGACACAGGAAGACCGAATCTTC. The rearrangement uses TRBV7-2 and TRBJ2-7; D possibly corresponds to TRBD1 (6 bases). Germline V CDR1 and CDR2: SGHTA, FQGNSA. The CDR3 has 14 residues.

V gene TRBV13 combines with J gene TRBJ2-5; maybe TRBD1 (6 bases). This CDR3 has 13 residues. The V and J ends lost 4 bases and 2 bases respectively, with 8 bases between them. Germline CDR1 PRHDT, CDR2 FYEKMQ (reference sequence). CDR3 protein: CASSSRGQETQYF. The CDR3 DNA is TGTGCCAGCAGCTCCAGGGGACAAGAGACCCAGTACTTC.

This chain connects TRBV7-3 to TRBJ2-3; possibly TRBD2 for D (7 bases). The CDR3 consists of 13 residues. V shed 8 bases and J shed 0 bases, with 9 bases lying between them. Germline CDR1 reads SGHTA; CDR2 reads FQGTGA. CDR3 loop: CASRGGSTDTQYF. CDR3 DNA: TGTGCCAGCCGCGGGGGCAGCACAGATACGCAGTATTTT. Using reference TRBV7-3 and TRBJ2-3 for the parts outside the CDR3, the full variable domain is GAGVSQTPSNKVTEKGKYVELRCDPISGHTALYWYRQSLGQGPEFLIYFQGTGAADDSGLPNDRFFAVRPEGSVSTLKIQRTERGDSAVYLCASRGGSTDTQYFGPGTRLTVL.

V usage is TRBV12-1 and J usage is TRBJ2-7; the table's D call, TRBD1, was not checked against the DNA. TRBV12-1 is recorded as a pseudogene. The length of the CDR3 is 18 residues. The chain's CDR3 is CASSTPWPTVLGAYEQYF. CDR3 nucleotide sequence: TGTGCCAGCAGCACCCCTTGGCCGACAGTCTTGGGCGCCTACGAGCAGTACTTC.

The chain has TRBV4-2 and TRBJ2-5; D is possibly TRBD2 (7 bases). The CDR3 is 16 residues long. CDR1 LGHNA and CDR2 YNFKEQ come from the germline V gene. V lost 0 bases and J lost 2, with 13 bases in between. CDR3 sequence (DNA): TGTGCCAGCAGCCAAGATAACGGGGGGCCTCAAGAGACCCAGTACTTC. Its translation is CASSQDNGGPQETQYF.

By sample fraction, this clone is large. The chain recombines TRBV5-1 with TRBJ1-1; tentatively, D is TRBD1 (6 bases). CDR1 and CDR2 (germline): SGHRS, YFSETQ. Trimming shortened V by 4 bases and J by 1 base, and 23 bases separated the two germline ends. This CDR3 has 18 residues. The CDR3 region is CASSHFPGGRLENTEAFF. CDR3 DNA: TGCGCCAGCAGCCACTTCCCGGGGGGGCGGTTGGAGAACACTGAAGCTTTCTTT.

V usage is TRBV28 and J usage is TRBJ2-7; no definite D call. The CDR3 totals 16 residues. The V and J ends lost 7 bases and 0 bases respectively, with 19 bases between them. Germline CDR1 is MDHEN and CDR2 is SYDVKM. The CDR3 DNA reads as TGTGCCAGCACCTCCCTCCGAGGCACCAGCTCCTACGAGCAGTACTTC. Its translation: CASTSLRGTSSYEQYF.

The rearrangement links TRBV28 to TRBJ1-2; 9 bases align to TRBD1. CDR3 length: 14 amino acids. The V segment lost 9 bases and the J segment 8 bases; nucleotides outside the gene matches: 13. Germline V gene lookup returns CDR1 MDHEN and CDR2 SYDVKM. As DNA, the CDR3 is TGTGCCAGTACCGGGACAGGGATCGGGAGAGGCTACACCTTC. As protein: CASTGTGIGRGYTF.

The chain has TRBV2 and TRBJ2-5, with D possibly being TRBD2 (6 bases). The germline V and J ends were trimmed by 6 bases and 4 bases, with 21 bases remaining between them. The CDR3 length is 16 residues. Per the germline V gene, CDR1 is SNHLY and CDR2 is FYNNEI. CDR3 protein: CASRFTAGTAGETQYF. The CDR3 coding sequence is TGTGCCAGCAGATTCACCGCCGGGACTGCAGGAGAGACCCAGTACTTC.

The chain joins TRBV5-1 to TRBJ2-1; D ambiguous. The germline V and J ends were trimmed by 4 bases and 2 bases, with 13 bases remaining between them. This CDR3 spans 15 amino acids. CDR1 is SGHRS and CDR2 is YFSETQ in the germline V gene. CDR3 residues: CASSPASATYNEQFF. The DNA of the CDR3 is TGCGCCAGCAGCCCCGCAAGCGCTACCTACAATGAGCAGTTCTTC.

V is TRBV4-2 and J is TRBJ1-6, with 7 bases that match TRBD1. Germline CDR1 and CDR2: LGHNA and YNFKEQ. Unmatched junction bases numbered 5, after V lost 6 bases and J lost 9 bases. This CDR3 comprises 13 residues. The CDR3 DNA follows: TGTGCCAGCAGAGATACAGGGGCTTCACCCCTCCACTTT. Residues: CASRDTGASPLHF.

CDR3 nucleotide sequence: TGTGCCAGCAGTGAACGGGCAGGGGCCTATAATTCACCCCTCCACTTT. This translates into CASSERAGAYNSPLHF. The rearrangement uses TRBV6-1 and TRBJ1-6; TRBD1 might be the D (6 bases). CDR1 and CDR2 from the germline V gene are MNHNS and SASEGT. The CDR3 runs 16 residues. Trimming took off 2 bases at V and 2 bases at J, with 10 bases between the two ends.

The CDR3 nucleotides are TGCAGCGTTGCTGGGCACATCCCTGGAAACACCATATATTTT. This encodes CSVAGHIPGNTIYF. The rearrangement joins TRBV29-1 to TRBJ1-3; D gene uncertain. Germline CDR1 is SQVTM and CDR2 is ANQGSEA. The CDR3 has 14 residues. The germline V and J ends were trimmed by 4 bases and 2 bases, with 12 bases remaining between them.